This section outlines one T cell receptor (beta chain) sequence together with its context. This record comes from a study of CD8+ T cells in alopecia areata. V was trimmed by 1 base and J by 5 bases, leaving 14 bases between them. CDR3 length: 14 amino acids. Germline V gene sequence: CDR1 SQVTM, CDR2 ANQGSEA. From PBMCs, CD4+ and CD8+ T cells were sorted. Following extraction, RNA underwent reverse transcription to cDNA, which served as the sequencing template. Sequenced by immunoSEQ multiplex PCR; TCRdb stores in-frame clones only, minus some. The repertoire holds around 250,000 clones, with roughly 69% as singletons.

The chain links TRBV29-1 to TRBJ1-2; perhaps TRBD1 as D (5 bases). This TCR was recovered from a human donor with alopecia areata. The specimen was CD4+ T cells sorted from blood, collected at week 0. The chain's CDR3 is CSVEGGQGGYGYTF. Written as DNA, the CDR3 is TGCAGCGTTGAAGGGGGTCAGGGTGGATATGGCTACACCTTC.